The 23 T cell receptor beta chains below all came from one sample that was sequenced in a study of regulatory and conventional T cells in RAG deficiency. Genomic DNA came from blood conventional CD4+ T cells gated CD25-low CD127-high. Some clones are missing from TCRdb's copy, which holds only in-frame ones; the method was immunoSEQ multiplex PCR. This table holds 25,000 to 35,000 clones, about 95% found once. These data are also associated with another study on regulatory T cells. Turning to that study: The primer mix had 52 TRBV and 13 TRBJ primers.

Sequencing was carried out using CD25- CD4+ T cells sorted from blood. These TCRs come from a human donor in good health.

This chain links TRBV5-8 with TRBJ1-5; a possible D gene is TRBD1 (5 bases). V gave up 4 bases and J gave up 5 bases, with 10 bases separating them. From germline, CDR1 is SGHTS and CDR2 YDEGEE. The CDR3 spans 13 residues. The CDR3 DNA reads TGTGCCAGCAGCGCCGACAGAGATCAGCCCCAGCATTTT. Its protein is CASSADRDQPQHF.

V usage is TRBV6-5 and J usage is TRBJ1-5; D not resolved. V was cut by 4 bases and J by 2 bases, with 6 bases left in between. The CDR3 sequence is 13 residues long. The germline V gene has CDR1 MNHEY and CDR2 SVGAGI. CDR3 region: CASSFSGNQPQHF. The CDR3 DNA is TGTGCCAGCAGTTTTAGTGGCAATCAGCCCCAGCATTTT.

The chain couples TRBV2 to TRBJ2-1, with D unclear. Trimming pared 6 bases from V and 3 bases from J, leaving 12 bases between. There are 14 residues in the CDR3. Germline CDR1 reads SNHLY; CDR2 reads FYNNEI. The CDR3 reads CASRTGLIYNEQFF. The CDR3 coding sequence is TGTGCCAGCAGGACCGGGTTAATCTACAATGAGCAGTTCTTC.

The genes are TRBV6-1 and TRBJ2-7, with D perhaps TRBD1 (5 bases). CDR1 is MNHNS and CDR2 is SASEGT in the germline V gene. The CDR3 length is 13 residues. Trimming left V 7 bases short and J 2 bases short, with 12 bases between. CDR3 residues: CASTLGQTYEQYF. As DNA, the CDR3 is TGTGCCAGCACCTTGGGGCAGACCTACGAGCAGTACTTC.

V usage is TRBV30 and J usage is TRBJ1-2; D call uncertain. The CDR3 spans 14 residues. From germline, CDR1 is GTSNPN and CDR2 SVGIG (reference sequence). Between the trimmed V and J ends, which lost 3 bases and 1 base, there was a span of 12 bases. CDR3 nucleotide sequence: TGTGCCTGGAGAGGTCTACAGCTTAACTATGGCTACACCTTC. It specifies CAWRGLQLNYGYTF.

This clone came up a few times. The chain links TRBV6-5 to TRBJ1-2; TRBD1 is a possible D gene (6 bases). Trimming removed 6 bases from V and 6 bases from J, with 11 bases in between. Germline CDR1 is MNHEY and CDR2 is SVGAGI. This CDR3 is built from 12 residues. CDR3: CASSRHRDGYTF. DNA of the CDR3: TGTGCCAGCAGCCGCCACAGGGATGGCTACACCTTC.

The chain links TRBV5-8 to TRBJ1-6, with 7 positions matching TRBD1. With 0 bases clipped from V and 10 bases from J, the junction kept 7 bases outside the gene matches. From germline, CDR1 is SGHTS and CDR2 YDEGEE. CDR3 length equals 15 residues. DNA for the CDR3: TGTGCCAGCAGCTTGGTGGAGGGGGCAAGGTCACCCCTCCACTTT. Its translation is CASSLVEGARSPLHF.

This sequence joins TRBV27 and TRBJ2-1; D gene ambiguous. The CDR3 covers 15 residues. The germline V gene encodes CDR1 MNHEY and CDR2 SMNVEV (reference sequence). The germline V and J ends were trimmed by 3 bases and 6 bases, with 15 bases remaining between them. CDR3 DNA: TGTGCCAGCAGTTTTGACTCCTTGAAATTCAATGAGCAGTTCTTC. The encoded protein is CASSFDSLKFNEQFF.

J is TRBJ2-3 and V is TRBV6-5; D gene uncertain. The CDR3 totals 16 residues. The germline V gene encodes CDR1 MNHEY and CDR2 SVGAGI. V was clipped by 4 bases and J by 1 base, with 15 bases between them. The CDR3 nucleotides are TGTGCCAGCAGTTCCCGGCGTGGTGGGCGCACAGATACGCAGTATTTT. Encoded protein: CASSSRRGGRTDTQYF.

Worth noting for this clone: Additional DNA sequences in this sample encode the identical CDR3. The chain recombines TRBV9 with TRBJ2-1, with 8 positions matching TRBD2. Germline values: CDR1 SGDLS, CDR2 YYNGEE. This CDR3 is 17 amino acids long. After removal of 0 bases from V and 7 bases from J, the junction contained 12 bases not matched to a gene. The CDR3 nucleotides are TGTGCCAGCAGCGTAGGCTCGGGGGGGGGCCCCCGGAATGAGCAGTTCTTC. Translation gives CASSVGSGGGPRNEQFF.

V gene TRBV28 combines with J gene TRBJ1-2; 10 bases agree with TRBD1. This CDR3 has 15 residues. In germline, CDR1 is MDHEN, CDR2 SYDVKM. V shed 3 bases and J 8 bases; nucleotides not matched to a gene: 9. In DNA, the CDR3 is TGTGCCAGCAGTTTCTCCCAGACAGGGGGCGGGGGCTACACCTTC. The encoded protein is CASSFSQTGGGGYTF.

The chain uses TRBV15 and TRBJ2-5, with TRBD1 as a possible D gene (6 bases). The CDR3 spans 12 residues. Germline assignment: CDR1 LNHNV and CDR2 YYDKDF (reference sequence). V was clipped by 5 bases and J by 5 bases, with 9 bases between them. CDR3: CATSWGLETQYF. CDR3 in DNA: TGTGCCACCAGCTGGGGGCTGGAGACCCAGTACTTC. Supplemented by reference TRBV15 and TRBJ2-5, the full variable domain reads DAMVIQNPRYQVTQFGKPVTLSCSQTLNHNVMYWYQQKSSQAPKLLFHYYDKDFNNEADTPDNFQSRRPNTSFCFLDIRSPGLGDTAMYLCATSWGLETQYFGPGTRLLVL.

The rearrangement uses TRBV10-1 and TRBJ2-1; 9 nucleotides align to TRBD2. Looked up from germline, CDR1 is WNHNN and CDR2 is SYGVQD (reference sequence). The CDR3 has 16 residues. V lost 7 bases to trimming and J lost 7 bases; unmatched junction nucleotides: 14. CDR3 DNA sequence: TGCGCCAGCACCGAGACGGCTAGCGGGGCCCGGAATGAGCAGTTCTTC. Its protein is CASTETASGARNEQFF.

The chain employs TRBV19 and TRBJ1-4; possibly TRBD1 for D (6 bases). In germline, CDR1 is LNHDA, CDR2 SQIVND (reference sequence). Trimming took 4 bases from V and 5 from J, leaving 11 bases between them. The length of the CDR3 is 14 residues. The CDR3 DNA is TGTGCCAGTAGTAGGGGGCGAATAAATGAAAAACTGTTTTTT. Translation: CASSRGRINEKLFF.

The CDR3 reads CASSVVGGGSTDTQYF. The CDR3 nucleotides are TGTGCCAGCAGCGTAGTCGGCGGGGGGAGCACAGATACGCAGTATTTT. The chain has TRBV9 and TRBJ2-3; 8 bases fit TRBD2. Germline V CDR1 and CDR2: SGDLS, YYNGEE. The CDR3 sequence is 16 residues long. Trimming removed 0 bases from V and 0 bases from J; junction bases left unmatched: 3.

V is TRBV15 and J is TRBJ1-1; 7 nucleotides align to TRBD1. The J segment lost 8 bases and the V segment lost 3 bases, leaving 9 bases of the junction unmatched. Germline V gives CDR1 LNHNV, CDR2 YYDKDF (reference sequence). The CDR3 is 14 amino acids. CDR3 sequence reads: CATSSSGGWEEAFF. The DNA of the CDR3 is TGTGCCACCAGCAGTTCAGGGGGGTGGGAAGAAGCTTTCTTT.

CDR3 amino acids: CASSLKQVNSPLHF. The DNA of the CDR3 is TGTGCCAGCAGCTTAAAACAGGTTAATTCACCCCTCCACTTT. The chain has TRBV7-9 and TRBJ1-6; possible D gene TRBD1, 5 bases. The germline CDR1 and CDR2 sequences are SEHNR and FQNEAQ (reference sequence). CDR3 length: 14 residues. Deletions cut 2 bases from V and 6 bases from J, with 8 bases between.

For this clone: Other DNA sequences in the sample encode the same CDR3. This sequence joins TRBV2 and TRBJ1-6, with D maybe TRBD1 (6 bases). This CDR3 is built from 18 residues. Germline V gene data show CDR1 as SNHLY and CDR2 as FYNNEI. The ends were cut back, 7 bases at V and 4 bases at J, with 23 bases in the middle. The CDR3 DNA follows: TGTGCCAGCAACCCTCGGGTCCAGGGGCTTGAGTATAATTCACCCCTCCACTTT. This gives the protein CASNPRVQGLEYNSPLHF.

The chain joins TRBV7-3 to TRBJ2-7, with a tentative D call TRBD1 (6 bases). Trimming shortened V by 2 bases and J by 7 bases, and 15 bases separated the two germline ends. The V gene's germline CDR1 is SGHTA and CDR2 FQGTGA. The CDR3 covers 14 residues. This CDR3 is CASSLSQGSGEQYF. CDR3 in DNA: TGTGCCAGCAGCTTATCGCAGGGGTCGGGGGAGCAGTACTTC. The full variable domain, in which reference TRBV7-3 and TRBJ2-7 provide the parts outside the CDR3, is GAGVSQTPSNKVTEKGKYVELRCDPISGHTALYWYRQSLGQGPEFLIYFQGTGAADDSGLPNDRFFAVRPEGSVSTLKIQRTERGDSAVYLCASSLSQGSGEQYFGPGTRLTVT.

As DNA, the CDR3 is TGTGCCAGCAGCCCTCCAATCGGGGGGAGAGAGACCCAGTACTTC. It encodes CASSPPIGGRETQYF. The V and J genes are TRBV5-4 and TRBJ2-5; TRBD2 matches 7 bases. The CDR3 extends over 15 amino acids. The germline CDR1 and CDR2 sequences are SGHNT and YYREEE (reference sequence). Trimming removed 4 bases from V and 4 bases from J; junction bases left unmatched: 10.

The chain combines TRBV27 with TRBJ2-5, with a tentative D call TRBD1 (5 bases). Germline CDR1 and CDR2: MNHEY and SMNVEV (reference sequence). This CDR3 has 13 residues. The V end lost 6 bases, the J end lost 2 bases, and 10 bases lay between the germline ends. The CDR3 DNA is TGTGCCAGCAGACGAACAGGACAAGAGACCCAGTACTTC. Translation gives CASRRTGQETQYF.

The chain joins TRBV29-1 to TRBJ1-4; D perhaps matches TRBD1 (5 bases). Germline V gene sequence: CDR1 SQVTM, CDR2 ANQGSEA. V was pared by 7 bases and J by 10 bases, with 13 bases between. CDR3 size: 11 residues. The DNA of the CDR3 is TGCAGCGCCGGGGGGGGTGTAAAACTGTTTTTT. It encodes CSAGGGVKLFF.

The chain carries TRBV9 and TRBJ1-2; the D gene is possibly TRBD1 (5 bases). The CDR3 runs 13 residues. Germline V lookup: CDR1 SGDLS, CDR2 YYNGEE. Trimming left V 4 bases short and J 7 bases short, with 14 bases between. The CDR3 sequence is CASSFWQGGGYTF. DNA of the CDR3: TGTGCCAGCAGCTTTTGGCAGGGCGGTGGCTACACCTTC.